What follows are 23 T cell receptor beta chains derived from one specimen sequenced in a study of blood T cell repertoires in COVID-19. Produced via immunoSEQ multiplex PCR; TCRdb's table is partial and in-frame only. This table has 250,000 or so clones, about nine tenths appearing once. Sequenced input: peripheral blood. The receptors derive from a middle-aged woman who had recovered from COVID-19.

The chain couples TRBV7-9 to TRBJ2-7, with D perhaps matching TRBD1 (5 bases). V lost 8 bases, J lost 4 bases, and 6 bases lay in between. Germline assignment: CDR1 SEHNR and CDR2 FQNEAQ (reference sequence). This CDR3 region has 10 residues. Here the CDR3 DNA reads TGTGCCAGCGGGGCATACGAGCAGTACTTC. Translated, it gives CASGAYEQYF.

The chain links TRBV6-6 to TRBJ2-5; 10 bases align to TRBD1. The germline V gene has CDR1 MNHNY and CDR2 SVGAGI (reference sequence). This CDR3 region has 14 residues. The V and J ends lost 2 bases and 5 bases, in that order; junction bases with no gene match: 2. The CDR3 loop is CASSYEGQGETQYF. CDR3 coding DNA: TGTGCCAGCAGTTACGAGGGACAGGGGGAGACCCAGTACTTC.

This clone was detected once. The rearrangement uses TRBV6-5 and TRBJ1-1, with D perhaps matching TRBD1 (6 bases). The CDR3 has 15 amino acids. Per the germline V gene, CDR1 is MNHEY and CDR2 is SVGAGI. The V end lost 7 bases, the J end lost 4 bases, and 19 bases lay between the germline ends. DNA of the CDR3: TGTGCCAGCACCACTGGGGGGGGGCAGTCCACTGAAGCTTTCTTT. Protein: CASTTGGGQSTEAFF.

The gene calls are TRBV4-2 and TRBJ2-1; 8 nucleotides agree with TRBD2. This CDR3 has 16 residues. J gave up 7 bases and V 0 bases, and 8 bases lay outside the gene matches. Per the germline V gene, CDR1 is LGHNA and CDR2 is YNFKEQ. The CDR3 nucleotides read TGTGCCAGCAGCCAAGATAGGGAGCGGGGGCAGAATGAGCAGTTCTTC. Translation gives CASSQDRERGQNEQFF.

The chain carries TRBV5-1 and TRBJ1-1, with TRBD1 as a possible D gene (5 bases). Trimming pared 5 bases from V and 1 base from J, leaving 9 bases between. CDR3 size: 13 residues. The germline V gene encodes CDR1 SGHRS and CDR2 YFSETQ. The CDR3 DNA reads as TGCGCCAGCAGACTTGACAGGAACACTGAAGCTTTCTTT. Its protein product is CASRLDRNTEAFF.

The V and J genes are TRBV27 and TRBJ2-5; 8 nucleotides agree with TRBD1. Germline CDR1 MNHEY, CDR2 SMNVEV (reference sequence). With 2 bases clipped from V and 1 base from J, the junction kept 12 bases outside the gene matches. CDR3 length: 18 amino acids. The CDR3 region has the DNA TGTGCCAGCAGTTTAAGCCCGTCCCCTGGACAGGGCCAAGAGACCCAGTACTTC. Translation gives CASSLSPSPGQGQETQYF.

The rearrangement uses TRBV3-1 (or the pseudogene TRBV3-2) and TRBJ1-3; D may be TRBD1 (5 bases). With 3 bases removed from V and 0 bases from J, the gap between germline ends came to 6 bases. Germline values: CDR1 LGHDT, CDR2 YNNKEL (reference sequence). The CDR3 is 14 amino acids. The CDR3 protein is CASSQQGSGNTIYF. The CDR3 DNA sequence: TGTGCCAGCAGCCAGCAGGGCTCTGGAAACACCATATATTTT.

The chain employs TRBV6-5 and TRBJ1-3; possible D gene TRBD1, 5 bases. Trimming took 0 bases from V and 0 from J, leaving 9 bases between them. The CDR3 has 16 residues. Germline CDR1 MNHEY, CDR2 SVGAGI. CDR3 residues: CASSYSKQVSGNTIYF. The CDR3 coding sequence is TGTGCCAGCAGTTACTCGAAACAGGTCTCTGGAAACACCATATATTTT.

The chain's CDR3 is CASSPPGAPSSYEQYF. CDR3 nucleotides: TGTGCCAGCAGCCCGCCTGGGGCTCCTAGCTCCTACGAGCAGTACTTC. This chain joins TRBV7-9 and TRBJ2-7; D is perhaps TRBD1 (5 bases). The CDR3 runs 16 residues. Trimming took 5 bases from V and 0 from J, leaving 17 bases between them. The germline V gene encodes CDR1 SEHNR and CDR2 FQNEAQ (reference sequence). Combining the CDR3 with reference TRBV7-9 and TRBJ2-7 gives the whole variable domain DTGVSQNPRHKITKRGQNVTFRCDPISEHNRLYWYRQTLGQGPEFLTYFQNEAQLEKSRLLSDRFSAERPKGSFSTLEIQRTEQGDSAMYLCASSPPGAPSSYEQYFGPGTRLTVT.

The J gene is TRBJ2-3, the V gene TRBV7-2; no firm D call. The CDR3 spans 11 residues. V was clipped by 5 bases and J by 9 bases, with 9 bases between them. Germline CDR1 and CDR2: SGHTA and FQGNSA. The CDR3 is CASSIRETQYF. For the CDR3, the DNA is TGTGCCAGCAGCATCCGAGAAACGCAGTATTTT.

The rearrangement joins TRBV18 to TRBJ2-7; the match to TRBD1 covers 10 bases. The V gene end was trimmed by 6 bases and the J gene end by 7 bases; junction bases not matched to a gene: 9. Germline loops: CDR1 KGHSH, CDR2 LQKENI. The length of the CDR3 is 14 residues. CDR3 DNA sequence: TGTGCCAGCTCGCTATTGGACAGGGGGAATGAGCAGTACTTC. It encodes CASSLLDRGNEQYF.

V is TRBV3-1 (or the pseudogene TRBV3-2) and J is TRBJ1-2; 7 positions agree with TRBD1. The CDR3 spans 16 residues. Trimming took 3 bases from V and 1 from J; bases not matched to a gene: 8. CDR1 is LGHDT, CDR2 YNNKEL, per germline (reference sequence). This CDR3 is CASSQAHRGLNYGYTF. In nucleotides, the CDR3 is TGTGCCAGCAGCCAGGCCCACAGGGGTCTTAACTATGGCTACACCTTC.

This sequence joins TRBV11-2 and TRBJ2-3; 9 bases line up with TRBD1. The V segment lost 4 bases and the J segment 7 bases; nucleotides outside the gene matches: 9. There are 15 residues in the CDR3. Germline V gene data show CDR1 as SGHAT and CDR2 as FQNNGV. The CDR3 loop is CASSSRTGATYTQYF. CDR3 DNA sequence: TGTGCCAGCAGCTCACGGACAGGGGCCACCTATACGCAGTATTTT.

This chain uses TRBV7-9 with TRBJ1-1; no reliable D call. The ends were cut back, 2 bases at V and 1 base at J, with 11 bases in the middle. This CDR3 region has 15 residues. Looked up from germline, CDR1 is SEHNR and CDR2 is FQNEAQ (reference sequence). The CDR3 spells CASSLYADSNTEAFF. CDR3 bases: TGTGCCAGCAGCTTATACGCCGACTCGAACACTGAAGCTTTCTTT.

The CDR3 here is CATSRAPGTGDQPQHF. DNA of the CDR3: TGTGCCACCAGCAGAGCTCCCGGGACAGGGGACCAGCCCCAGCATTTT. V gene TRBV15 combines with J gene TRBJ1-5; TRBD1 matches 10 bases. With 1 base clipped from V and 7 bases from J, the junction kept 7 bases outside the gene matches. Looked up from germline, CDR1 is LNHNV and CDR2 is YYDKDF (reference sequence). The CDR3 contains 16 residues.

The chain links TRBV4-2 to TRBJ2-7, with 10 bases that match TRBD2. The ends lost 2 bases at V and 2 bases at J; junction bases unmatched: 6. This CDR3 has 16 residues. The germline V gene has CDR1 LGHNA and CDR2 YNFKEQ. The CDR3 here is CASSQPLAGGPYEQYF. CDR3 in DNA: TGTGCCAGCAGCCAACCTTTAGCGGGGGGTCCCTACGAGCAGTACTTC.

The rearrangement links TRBV6-1 to TRBJ1-2, with TRBD1 as a possible D gene (6 bases). Looked up from germline, CDR1 is MNHNS and CDR2 is SASEGT. CDR3 length equals 14 residues. V shed 2 bases and J shed 4 bases, with 11 bases lying between them. The CDR3 loop is CASSEFGRGYGYTF. DNA of the CDR3: TGTGCCAGCAGTGAATTTGGCAGGGGCTATGGCTACACCTTC.

In its sample, this clone was seen once. Other DNA sequences within the sample encode an identical CDR3. V and J are TRBV9 and TRBJ2-3, with D possibly being TRBD1 (7 bases). Per the germline V gene, CDR1 is SGDLS and CDR2 is YYNGEE. The V gene lost 0 bases and the J gene lost 3 bases, with 11 bases spanning the gap. The CDR3 contains 15 residues. CDR3 DNA: TGTGCCAGCAGCGTAGAACAGGGGAGGACAGATACGCAGTATTTT. Translating gives CASSVEQGRTDTQYF.

The V and J genes are TRBV2 and TRBJ1-1; D is unclear. Germline lookup yields CDR1 SNHLY and CDR2 FYNNEI. The CDR3 is made up of 14 amino acids. The V gene lost 9 bases and the J gene lost 4 bases, with 18 bases spanning the gap. CDR3 amino acids: CARTRGRLATEAFF. As DNA, the CDR3 is TGTGCCAGAACCCGCGGGCGGCTGGCCACTGAAGCTTTCTTT.

The chain combines TRBV11-2 with TRBJ2-7; 7 nucleotides align to TRBD2. Per germline, CDR1 SGHAT and CDR2 FQNNGV. The V gene end was trimmed by 5 bases and the J gene end by 6 bases; junction bases not matched to a gene: 10. The CDR3 contains 14 residues. CDR3 region: CASSQWGTGGEQYF. CDR3 DNA: TGTGCCAGCAGCCAGTGGGGAACGGGGGGCGAGCAGTACTTC.

This chain links TRBV4-1 with TRBJ2-3; TRBD2 matches at 12 bases. This CDR3 is built from 16 residues. V dropped 4 bases and J dropped 1; count of bases not matched to a gene: 3. Germline CDR1 is MGHRA and CDR2 is YSYEKL. This CDR3 reads CASSLWTSGGTDTQYF. The DNA for the CDR3 is TGCGCCAGCAGCCTATGGACTAGCGGGGGCACAGATACGCAGTATTTT.

The chain links TRBV7-9 to TRBJ1-2; no reliable D call. This CDR3 is 14 amino acids long. The V and J ends lost 5 bases and 6 bases respectively, with 16 bases between them. Germline assignment: CDR1 SEHNR and CDR2 FQNEAQ (reference sequence). The CDR3, as DNA: TGTGCCAGCAGCCTAGGTGCGGGAGGAGATGGCTACACCTTC. Residues: CASSLGAGGDGYTF. The whole variable domain, remainder taken from reference TRBV7-9 and TRBJ1-2, is DTGVSQNPRHKITKRGQNVTFRCDPISEHNRLYWYRQTLGQGPEFLTYFQNEAQLEKSRLLSDRFSAERPKGSFSTLEIQRTEQGDSAMYLCASSLGAGGDGYTFGSGTRLTVV.

The chain uses TRBV6-5 and TRBJ2-2; a possible D gene is TRBD2 (6 bases). From germline, CDR1 is MNHEY and CDR2 SVGAGI. Trimming left V 2 bases short and J 5 bases short, with 15 bases between. This CDR3 is 16 amino acids long. CDR3 loop: CASSYRPGRGTGELFF. CDR3 coding DNA: TGTGCCAGCAGTTACCGCCCCGGGCGGGGAACCGGGGAGCTGTTTTTT.